The 9 T cell receptor beta chains below were found in one sample sequenced in a study of blood T cell repertoires in COVID-19. Method: immunoSEQ multiplex PCR; TCRdb's copy keeps in-frame clones and lacks some. The profile shows about 100,000 clones, roughly 72% of them singletons. Input material: peripheral blood. Source of these receptors: a man aged 80 or over with acute or convalescent COVID-19.

This chain links TRBV28 with TRBJ2-5, with D perhaps matching TRBD1 (6 bases). This CDR3 region has 13 residues. Looked up from germline, CDR1 is MDHEN and CDR2 is SYDVKM. Trimming left V 2 bases short and J 5 bases short, with 9 bases between. The CDR3 sequence: CASSLRGSETQYF. Here the CDR3 DNA reads TGTGCCAGCAGTTTAAGGGGGTCGGAGACCCAGTACTTC.

The J gene is TRBJ1-4, the V gene TRBV11-2, with TRBD1 as a possible D gene (5 bases). The V and J ends lost 6 bases and 8 bases respectively, with 16 bases between them. Germline CDR1 reads SGHAT; CDR2 reads FQNNGV. The CDR3 loop spans 14 amino acids. CDR3 loop: CASRYGRGGEKLFF. The CDR3 DNA is TGTGCCAGCAGGTACGGGAGGGGTGGAGAAAAACTGTTTTTT.

The chain couples TRBV7-2 to TRBJ2-5, with 9 bases identical to TRBD2. CDR3 length equals 16 residues. Trimming removed 1 base from V and 5 bases from J; junction bases left unmatched: 8. Germline V gene lookup returns CDR1 SGHTA and CDR2 FQGNSA. The DNA of the CDR3 is TGTGCCAGCAGCTTAGGGGTTGGCGGGAGGGCGGAGACCCAGTACTTC. Translated, it gives CASSLGVGGRAETQYF.

This clone was detected a few times. The J gene is TRBJ1-1, the V gene TRBV14; possibly TRBD1 for D (5 bases). V was cut by 3 bases and J by 3 bases, with 8 bases left in between. Germline lookup yields CDR1 SGHDN and CDR2 FVKESK. The CDR3 sequence is 13 residues long. The CDR3 loop reads CASSQEQDTEAFF. The CDR3 DNA reads as TGTGCCAGCAGCCAGGAACAGGACACTGAAGCTTTCTTT.

The chain has TRBV11-2 and TRBJ1-4; D is unresolved. The CDR3 has 14 amino acids. Germline lookup yields CDR1 SGHAT and CDR2 FQNNGV. V lost 2 bases and J 5 bases, leaving 9 bases between the germline ends. As DNA, the CDR3 is TGTGCCAGCAGCTTACGGGATAAAAATGAAAAACTGTTTTTT. This translates into CASSLRDKNEKLFF.

The chain recombines TRBV6-5 with TRBJ1-4; D perhaps matches TRBD1 (6 bases). Germline V gene lookup returns CDR1 MNHEY and CDR2 SVGAGI. V lost 5 bases and J 4 bases, leaving 11 bases between the germline ends. The CDR3 runs 14 residues. The CDR3 reads CASSTGRNNEKLFF. The CDR3 DNA sequence: TGTGCCAGCAGTACAGGGCGGAATAATGAAAAACTGTTTTTT.

The chain uses TRBV5-4 and TRBJ2-1, with 8 positions matching TRBD2. Trimming removed 4 bases from V and 2 bases from J; junction bases left unmatched: 5. The CDR3 consists of 15 residues. Germline CDR1 reads SGHNT; CDR2 reads YYREEE (reference sequence). For the CDR3, the DNA is TGTGCCAGCAGCCCGGGGGGGGGCGCCTACAATGAGCAGTTCTTC. Translation: CASSPGGGAYNEQFF.

V gene TRBV28 combines with J gene TRBJ1-1, with 7 bases that match TRBD1. After removal of 10 bases from V and 10 bases from J, the junction contained 12 bases not matched to a gene. The CDR3 length is 12 residues. Germline V gene data show CDR1 as MDHEN and CDR2 as SYDVKM. CDR3 amino acids: CATSRQGRLAFF. In DNA form, the CDR3 reads TGTGCCACCTCCAGACAGGGAAGATTAGCTTTCTTT.

DNA for the CDR3: TGTGCCAGCAGCCACCAATCGGGGGAGCAGTACTTC. Translating gives CASSHQSGEQYF. The V gene is TRBV3-1 (or the pseudogene TRBV3-2), the J gene TRBJ2-7; D is perhaps TRBD2 (5 bases). The V gene's germline CDR1 is LGHDT and CDR2 YNNKEL (reference sequence). The CDR3 is 12 amino acids. V shed 3 bases and J shed 7 bases, with 10 bases lying between them.